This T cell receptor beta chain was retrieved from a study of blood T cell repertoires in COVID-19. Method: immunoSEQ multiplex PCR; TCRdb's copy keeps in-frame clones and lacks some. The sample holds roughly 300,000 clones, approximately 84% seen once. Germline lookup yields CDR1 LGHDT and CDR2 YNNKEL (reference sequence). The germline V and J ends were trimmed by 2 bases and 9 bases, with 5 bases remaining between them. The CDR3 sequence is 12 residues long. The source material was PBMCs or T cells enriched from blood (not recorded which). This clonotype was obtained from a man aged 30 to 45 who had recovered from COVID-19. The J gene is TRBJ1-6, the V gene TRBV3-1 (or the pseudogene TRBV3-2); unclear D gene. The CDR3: CASSQLLSPLHF. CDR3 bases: TGTGCCAGCAGCCAACTCCTTTCACCCCTCCACTTT.